Each of the 3 T cell receptor beta chains below was sequenced from the same sample in a study of cytomegalovirus exposure and HLA in healthy donors (dated by TCRdb to about 2017). Libraries came from the immunoSEQ multiplex PCR assay. For the multiplex PCR, a mixture combining 60 forward primers for TCR Vbeta segments and 13 reverse primers for TCR Jbeta segments was used. This is the immuneACCESS table as TCRdb keeps it, with only in-frame sequences that have V and J called. A part of the clones is gone; compared with another copy, unresolved V genes explain less than half, and the rest is unexplained. The sample yields about 170,000 clones; 70% to 90% were counted once. The top ten constitute 2.5% to 3% of the sample. Sequencing was done on a sample of PBMCs. These receptors originate from a man younger than 45 in good health and CMV-seropositive.

The V gene is TRBV29-1, the J gene TRBJ2-3, with D hard to call. Germline V lookup: CDR1 SQVTM, CDR2 ANQGSEA. Trimming left V 3 bases short and J 0 bases short, with 7 bases between. CDR3 length equals 13 residues. CDR3 protein: CSVEAGSTDTQYF. In DNA, the CDR3 is TGCAGCGTTGAGGCAGGAAGCACAGATACGCAGTATTTT.

The V and J genes are TRBV7-8 and TRBJ1-1; D uncertain. There are 12 residues in the CDR3. Germline values: CDR1 SGHVS, CDR2 FQNEAQ. Trimming removed 6 bases at V and 5 bases at J, with 10 bases between. The CDR3 DNA reads as TGTGCCAGCAGTAGACTGACTACTGAAGCTTTCTTT. Its protein is CASSRLTTEAFF.

The chain links TRBV5-6 to TRBJ2-1; the match to TRBD1 covers 7 bases. Trimming removed 4 bases from V and 6 bases from J; junction bases left unmatched: 7. The CDR3 runs 14 residues. The germline V gene encodes CDR1 SGHDT and CDR2 YYEEEE. The CDR3 region is CASSPPTGFNEQFF. CDR3 DNA: TGTGCCAGCAGCCCACCGACAGGGTTCAATGAGCAGTTCTTC.